This T cell receptor beta chain was captured in a study of T cell responses to AZD1222 COVID-19 vaccine. Regarding the study as a whole: Most donors were white British, females outnumbered males, and clonal diversity was possibly underestimated.

Generated by immunoSEQ multiplex PCR, the TCRdb table keeps only in-frame clones and is missing some. The table includes more than 100,000 clones, approximately 90% detected once. CDR1 is SGHAT, CDR2 FQDESV, per germline (reference sequence). The V end was cut by 5 bases, the J end by 7 bases, with 17 bases between. This CDR3 spans 14 amino acids. In the case of this clone: Its antigen is unknown.

The sequence was collected from an adult who received the AZD1222 COVID-19 vaccine. Material: peripheral blood, obtained 28 days after the second AZD1222 dose. V is TRBV11-1 and J is TRBJ1-2; D is uncertain. The CDR3 here is CASSALDAVGGYTF. The CDR3 DNA follows: TGTGCCAGCAGCGCCTTGGACGCAGTAGGTGGCTACACCTTC.